Presented here are 6 T cell receptor beta chains from one specimen sequenced in a study of identical twins. TCRdb re-called the 5' RACE reads through MiXCR, storing one row per CDR3 protein. This sample has just under 550,000 distinct CDR3 sequences, with around 15% found just once. This same sample was also taken into another study, of yellow fever vaccine responses in identical twins.

Sequencing was carried out using CD4+ T cells sorted from blood. The receptor set was obtained from a woman aged 18-30 years in good health.

This clonotype was seen only a few times. The V gene is TRBV2, the J gene TRBJ2-7; D ambiguous. The CDR3 is 12 residues long. The germline V and J ends were trimmed by 4 bases and 2 bases, with 6 bases remaining between them. Per germline, CDR1 SNHLY and CDR2 FYNNEI. The CDR3 loop is CASSGQTYEQYF. CDR3 nucleotides: TGTGCCAGCAGTGGGCAGACCTACGAGCAGTACTTC.

The V gene is TRBV5-5, the J gene TRBJ2-1; 10 bases are a match to TRBD2. The germline V gene has CDR1 SGHKS and CDR2 YYEKEE (reference sequence). Trimming at V came to 3 bases and at J to 4 bases, leaving 13 bases not matched to a gene. The CDR3 has 18 amino acids. CDR3 residues: CASSSSGGVLSLYNEQFF. CDR3 nucleotide sequence: TGTGCCAGCAGCTCCAGCGGGGGGGTTCTAAGCTTATACAATGAGCAGTTCTTC.

The rearrangement uses TRBV20-1 and TRBJ2-3, with 8 positions matching TRBD2. V was clipped by 0 bases and J by 4 bases; unmatched bases: 9. This CDR3 comprises 16 residues. Germline V gene data show CDR1 as DFQATT and CDR2 as SNEGSKA (reference sequence). Here the CDR3 reads CSARESGGRIADTQYF. DNA of the CDR3: TGCAGTGCTAGAGAGTCAGGCGGGAGGATTGCAGATACGCAGTATTTT.

V is TRBV12-3 or TRBV12-4 and J is TRBJ2-4, with 9 bases identical to TRBD1. With 7 bases clipped from V and 4 bases from J, the junction kept 11 bases outside the gene matches. This CDR3 region has 16 residues. CDR3 in DNA: TGTGCCAGCAACCGGGACAGGGCGAATTATAAAAACATTCAGTACTTC. Its protein is CASNRDRANYKNIQYF.

V usage is TRBV6-5 and J usage is TRBJ2-3, with D perhaps matching TRBD1 (6 bases). Trimming took 2 bases from V and 5 from J, leaving 23 bases between them. The CDR3 is 18 amino acids. The germline gives CDR1 MNHEY, CDR2 SVGAGI. The CDR3 loop reads CASSYPTSGVNSQDTQYF. CDR3 DNA: TGTGCCAGCAGTTACCCCACTTCAGGGGTCAACTCACAAGATACGCAGTATTTT.

The genes are TRBV10-3 and TRBJ2-6, with D perhaps matching TRBD1 or TRBD2 (5 bases each). Germline V gene lookup returns CDR1 ENHRY and CDR2 SYGVKD. CDR3 length equals 16 residues. Trimming took 2 bases from V and 0 from J, leaving 8 bases between them. Here the CDR3 reads CAISEVGTSGANVLTF. The DNA of the CDR3 is TGTGCCATCAGTGAGGTTGGGACCTCTGGGGCCAACGTCCTGACTTTC.